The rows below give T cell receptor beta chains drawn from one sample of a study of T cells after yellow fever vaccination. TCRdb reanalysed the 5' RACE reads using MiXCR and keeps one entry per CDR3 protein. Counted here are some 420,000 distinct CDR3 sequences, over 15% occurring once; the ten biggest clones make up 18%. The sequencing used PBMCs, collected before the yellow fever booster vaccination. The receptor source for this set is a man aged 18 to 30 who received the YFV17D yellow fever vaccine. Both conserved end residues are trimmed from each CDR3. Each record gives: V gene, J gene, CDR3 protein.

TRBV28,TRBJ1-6,ASSPGQFLINSPLH
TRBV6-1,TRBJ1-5,ASSEVGGALNQPQH
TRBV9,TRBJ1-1,ASSVVPGQAEAF
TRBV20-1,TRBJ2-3,SANAGAGTDTQY
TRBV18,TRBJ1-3,ASSPRPDSGNTIY
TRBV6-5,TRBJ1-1,ASTRTGGTEAF
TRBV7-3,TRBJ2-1,ASSSPDTTSGVLNNEQF
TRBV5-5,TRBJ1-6,ASSRGEAVNSPLH
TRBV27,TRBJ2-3,ASSREGTDTQY
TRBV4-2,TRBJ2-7,ASSQEGAGGSYEQY
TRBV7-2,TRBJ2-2,ASSLETSGVGELF
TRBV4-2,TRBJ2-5,ASSPQGGRGGETQY
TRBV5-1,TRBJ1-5,ASSLEGLGQPQH
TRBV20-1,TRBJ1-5,SARDPGREGQPQH
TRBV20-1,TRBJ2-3,SGTSGGAYTQY
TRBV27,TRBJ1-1,ASSHTVARTALYGNTEAF
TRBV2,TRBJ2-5,ATFMTSRQETQY
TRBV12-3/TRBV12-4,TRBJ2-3,ASSSNRGRTDTQY
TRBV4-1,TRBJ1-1,ASSQVAENTEAF
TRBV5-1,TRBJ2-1,ASSLTGVWEQF
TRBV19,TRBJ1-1,ASGIRPGRTEAF
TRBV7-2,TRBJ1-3,ASSTTSGNTIY
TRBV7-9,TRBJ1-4,ASRGGREKLF
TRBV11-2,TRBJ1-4,ASSRDGVSNEKLF
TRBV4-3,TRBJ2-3,ASSQDLGTSGGATSTDTQY
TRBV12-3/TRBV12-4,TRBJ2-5,ASSLGREDETQY
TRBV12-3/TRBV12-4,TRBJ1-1,ASSLTEGFYTEAF
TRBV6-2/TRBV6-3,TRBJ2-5,ASSYLGQETQY
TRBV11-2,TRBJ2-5,ASSPSSRRPGGTQY
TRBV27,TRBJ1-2,ASPVRVGYT
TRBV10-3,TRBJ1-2,AISTGVDYGYT
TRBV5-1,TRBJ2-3,ASSNKGRGDTQY
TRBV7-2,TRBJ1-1,ASSFFGEAF
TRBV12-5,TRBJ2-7,ASGFGREQY
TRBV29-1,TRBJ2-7,SVEGTGHYEQY